This TCR beta chain was identified in a study of CD8 T cells in ankylosing spondylitis. Study-level findings and limits: Within peripheral blood, clones linked to disease were CD8+ and relatively rare. Matched ankylosing spondylitis synovial fluid reportedly contained a significantly enriched population of disease-linked clones. Seemingly characteristic of ankylosing spondylitis blood was a TCR beta motif consisting of roughly 8 highly homologous variants.

Making the TCR beta libraries involved quantitative 5'-RACE with molecular barcodes. One entry per CDR3 protein results from TCRdb running MiXCR on the 5' RACE reads. The sample lists around 35,000 distinct CDR3 sequences, 11% occurring once. Concerning this clonotype itself: Antigen: not known.

V lost 3 bases, J lost 7 bases, and 21 bases lay in between. This CDR3 spans 16 amino acids. The sequenced material came from synovial fluid, either unsorted or a sorted T cell fraction (not recorded which). The chain has TRBV12-3 or TRBV12-4 and TRBJ1-2, with D possibly being TRBD1 (5 bases). This sequence originates from a male donor with ankylosing spondylitis. The CDR3 here is CASSLTETGGFFGYTF. CDR3 DNA sequence: TGTGCCAGCAGTTTGACTGAAACGGGGGGATTTTTTGGCTACACCTTC.